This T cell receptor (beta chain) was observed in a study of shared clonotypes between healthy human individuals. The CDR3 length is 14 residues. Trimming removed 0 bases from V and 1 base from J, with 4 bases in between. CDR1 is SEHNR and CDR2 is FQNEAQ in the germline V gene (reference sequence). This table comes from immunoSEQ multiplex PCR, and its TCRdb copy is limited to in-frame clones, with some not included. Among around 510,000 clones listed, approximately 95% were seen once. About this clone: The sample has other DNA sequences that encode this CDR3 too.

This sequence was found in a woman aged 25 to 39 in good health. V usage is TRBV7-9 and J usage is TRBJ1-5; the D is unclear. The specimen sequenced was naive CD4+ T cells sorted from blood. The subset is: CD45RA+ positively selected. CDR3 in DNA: TGTGCCAGCAGCTTAGCTGGAAGCAATCAGCCCCAGCATTTT. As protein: CASSLAGSNQPQHF.